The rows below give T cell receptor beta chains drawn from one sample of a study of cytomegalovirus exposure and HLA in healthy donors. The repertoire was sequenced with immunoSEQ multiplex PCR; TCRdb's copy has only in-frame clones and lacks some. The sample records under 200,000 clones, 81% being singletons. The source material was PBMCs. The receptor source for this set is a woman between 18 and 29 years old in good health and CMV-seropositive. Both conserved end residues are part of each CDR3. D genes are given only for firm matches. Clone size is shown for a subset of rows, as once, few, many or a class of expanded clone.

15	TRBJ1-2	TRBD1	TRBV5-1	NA	CASSLAGQGARGYTF	TGCGCCAGCAGCTTGGCAGGACAGGGGGCACGTGGCTACACCTTC
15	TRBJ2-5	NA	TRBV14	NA	CASSQDSNSFETQYF	TGTGCCAGCAGCCAAGACTCGAATAGCTTCGAGACCCAGTACTTC
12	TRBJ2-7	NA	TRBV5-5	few	CASSLQRYEQYF	TGTGCCAGCAGCTTACAGAGATACGAGCAGTACTTC
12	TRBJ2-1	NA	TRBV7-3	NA	CASSGGYNEQFF	TGTGCCAGCAGCGGAGGCTACAATGAGCAGTTCTTC
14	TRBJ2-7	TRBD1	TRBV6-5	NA	CASRLRTGDYEQYF	TGTGCCAGCAGGCTCCGGACAGGGGACTACGAGCAGTACTTC
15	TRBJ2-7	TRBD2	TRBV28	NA	CASSAHWGGTSEQYF	TGTGCCAGCAGCGCGCACTGGGGGGGGACCTCCGAGCAGTACTTC
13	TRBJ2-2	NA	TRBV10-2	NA	CASRTANTGELFF	TGCGCCAGCCGGACAGCGAACACCGGGGAGCTGTTTTTT
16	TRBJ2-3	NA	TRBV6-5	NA	CASSYYFSTRGHTQYF	TGTGCCAGCAGTTACTATTTTTCGACTAGGGGTCATACGCAGTATTTT
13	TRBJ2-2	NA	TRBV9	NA	CASKTQGTGKLFF	TGTGCCAGCAAGACACAGGGAACCGGGAAGCTGTTTTTT
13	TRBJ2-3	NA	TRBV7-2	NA	CASSLDLGDTQYF	TGTGCCAGCAGCTTAGACCTAGGAGATACGCAGTATTTT
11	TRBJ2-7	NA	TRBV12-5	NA	CASVGAYEQYF	TGTGCTAGTGTTGGAGCCTACGAGCAGTACTTC
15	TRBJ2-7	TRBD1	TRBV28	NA	CASILDRVRLGEQYF	TGTGCCAGCATTCTCGACAGGGTACGGCTCGGCGAGCAGTACTTC
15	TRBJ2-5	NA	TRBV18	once	CASSPRVNQEETQYF	TGTGCCAGCTCACCACGTGTCAATCAGGAAGAGACCCAGTACTTC
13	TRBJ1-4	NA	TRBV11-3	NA	CASSADGLAKLFF	TGTGCCAGCAGCGCCGACGGGCTAGCAAAACTGTTTTTT
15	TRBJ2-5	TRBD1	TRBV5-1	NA	CASSRTGTVEETQYF	TGCGCCAGCAGCAGGACCGGGACAGTCGAAGAGACCCAGTACTTC
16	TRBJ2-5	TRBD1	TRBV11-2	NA	CASSSLHGQAEETQYF	TGTGCCAGCAGCTCACTCCACGGACAGGCGGAAGAGACCCAGTACTTC
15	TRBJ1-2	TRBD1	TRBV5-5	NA	CASSTLGQGSSGYTF	TGTGCCAGCAGCACCCTGGGACAGGGTAGTTCTGGCTACACCTTC
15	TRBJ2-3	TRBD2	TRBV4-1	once	CASSRAGGAGDTQYF	TGCGCCAGCAGCCGAGCGGGAGGGGCTGGGGATACGCAGTATTTT
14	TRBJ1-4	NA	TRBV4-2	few	CASSPGGAGEKLFF	TGTGCCAGCAGCCCGGGGGGCGCGGGTGAAAAACTGTTTTTT
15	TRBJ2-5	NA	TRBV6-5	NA	CASRPRLGGWEAQYF	TGTGCCAGCAGACCCCGACTAGGCGGTTGGGAGGCCCAGTACTTC
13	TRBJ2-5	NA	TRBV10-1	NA	CASSGRLQETQYF	TGCGCCAGCAGTGGGAGGCTCCAAGAGACCCAGTACTTC
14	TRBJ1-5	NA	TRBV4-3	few	CASSQAAGSQPQHF	TGCGCCAGCAGCCAAGCGGCGGGGTCACAGCCCCAGCATTTT
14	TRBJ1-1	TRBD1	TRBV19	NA	CANDAGTANTEAFF	TGTGCCAACGACGCCGGGACAGCTAACACTGAAGCTTTCTTT
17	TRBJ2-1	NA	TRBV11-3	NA	CASSLDLGGTGPNEQFF	TGTGCCAGCAGCTTAGATCTAGGCGGGACCGGCCCCAATGAGCAGTTCTTC
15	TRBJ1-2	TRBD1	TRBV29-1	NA	CSVGEGDRRWNGYTF	TGCAGCGTCGGCGAAGGGGACAGGAGGTGGAATGGCTACACCTTC
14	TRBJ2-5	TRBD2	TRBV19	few	CASSPGGGSGTQYF	TGTGCCAGTAGCCCGGGGGGAGGGTCGGGGACCCAGTACTTC
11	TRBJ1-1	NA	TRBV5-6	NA	CASSEGIEAFF	TGTGCCAGCAGTGAGGGAATTGAAGCTTTCTTT
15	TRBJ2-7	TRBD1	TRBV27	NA	CASSSPRTGLIEQYF	TGTGCCAGCAGTTCGCCGCGGACAGGGTTGATCGAGCAGTACTTC
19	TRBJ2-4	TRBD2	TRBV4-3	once	CASSQEDGGAGLAKNIQYF	TGCGCCAGCAGCCAAGAGGACGGGGGGGCCGGGTTGGCCAAAAACATTCAGTACTTC
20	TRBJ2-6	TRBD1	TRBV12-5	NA	CASGLLTPGQGVPGANVLTF	TGTGCTAGTGGTTTGCTCACACCGGGACAGGGAGTCCCTGGGGCCAACGTCCTGACTTTC
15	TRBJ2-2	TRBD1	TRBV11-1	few	CASSSRDRGTGELFF	TGTGCCAGCAGCTCCCGGGACAGGGGAACCGGGGAGCTGTTTTTT